The source of this T cell receptor beta chain is a study of response to subunit inactivated influenza vaccine. Study outcomes and limitations: That few new T cells are recruited by each seasonal influenza vaccination was the authors' suggestion.

Germline V CDR1 and CDR2: LGHNA, YSLEER. The V gene end was trimmed by 4 bases and the J gene end by 4 bases; junction bases not matched to a gene: 10. CDR3 size: 16 residues. TCRdb passed the RT-PCR reads through MiXCR, listing each CDR3 protein once. The sample holds around 320,000 distinct CDR3 sequences, about 20% seen once. This clonotype was found once. Its antigen is still unknown. The V and J genes are TRBV4-3 and TRBJ1-2; 9 nucleotides match TRBD1. The TCR comes from a man between 50 and 75 years old who received an inactivated influenza vaccine. The sample was PBMCs from blood, taken 21 months after vaccination. In nucleotides, the CDR3 is TGCGCCAGCAGCCCGAACCCCGGACAGGGGACCTATGGCTACACCTTC. Its protein is CASSPNPGQGTYGYTF.